These 19 T cell receptor beta chains were sequenced from one sample in a study of regulatory T cells in long-lasting Graves disease. Arm-PCR of CDR3 regions and iRepertoire HTBI primers were used to build TCR beta libraries. TCRdb independently ran MiXCR on the multiplex PCR reads; one entry per CDR3 protein. The table shows around 400,000 distinct CDR3 sequences, with about 16% occurring only once. Stated time point: newly diagnosed GD, antithyroid drugs for less than 3 months. Following extraction of RNA from PBMCs, that RNA was used to make the TCR library. Sequenced here: peripheral blood mononuclear cells (PBMCs), sampled at new diagnosis, from a patient treated with antithyroid drugs. These receptors all come from a female donor with Graves disease.

The V gene is TRBV28, the J gene TRBJ2-3; TRBD1 matches at 9 bases. TRBJ2-1 matches the DNA end more closely, so the J call is doubtful. Looked up from germline, CDR1 is MDHEN and CDR2 is SYDVKM. The CDR3 has 15 amino acids. The CDR3 is CASSLTGGLGDEQFF. Here the CDR3 DNA reads TGTGCCAGCAGTTTAACAGGGGGCCTCGGGGATGAGCAGTTCTTC.

This clonotype came up a few times. The V call is TRBV12-3 or TRBV12-4, the J call TRBJ1-2; the D gene is possibly TRBD1 (6 bases). Trimming pared 3 bases from V and 0 bases from J, leaving 14 bases between. This CDR3 comprises 16 residues. The DNA of the CDR3 is TGTGCCAGCAGTTTGGGTACAGGGCTTACTAACTATGGCTACACCTTC. Translating it yields CASSLGTGLTNYGYTF.

This clonotype was observed many times. CDR3 in amino acids: CSARDPKGSETQYF. The CDR3 nucleotides are TGCAGTGCTAGAGATCCAAAGGGTTCGGAGACCCAGTACTTC. The rearrangement joins TRBV20-1 to TRBJ2-5, with unresolved D. The CDR3 spans 14 residues. Germline CDR1 is DFQATT and CDR2 is SNEGSKA (reference sequence). V lost 0 bases to trimming and J lost 5 bases, with 13 bases between them.

The chain has TRBV5-5 and TRBJ1-5; weak D call: TRBD1 (5 bases). V shed 3 bases and J shed 7 bases, with 14 bases lying between them. This CDR3 region has 14 residues. Germline-derived CDR1 and CDR2 are SGHKS and YYEKEE (reference sequence). The CDR3 loop is CASSSARGGQPQHF. The CDR3 coding sequence is TGTGCCAGCAGCTCAGCGAGGGGTGGACAGCCCCAGCATTTT.

This clonotype was recorded at least ten times. The rearrangement uses TRBV2 and TRBJ2-5; D not certain. Trimming pared 7 bases from V and 4 bases from J, leaving 10 bases between. Per germline, CDR1 SNHLY and CDR2 FYNNEI. CDR3 length: 12 residues. CDR3 region: CASTRRAETQYF. For the CDR3, the DNA is TGTGCCAGCACGAGGCGAGCAGAGACCCAGTACTTC.

The table lists this clonotype with many counts. This chain connects TRBV12-3 or TRBV12-4 to TRBJ2-4; 7 nucleotides align to TRBD1. This CDR3 is built from 16 residues. Losses at the gene ends were 5 bases for V and 2 bases for J; bases not matched to a gene: 9. The CDR3 bases are TGTGCCAGCAGTCCGGGCAGGGGGTGGTCCAAAAACATTCAGTACTTC. Its translation is CASSPGRGWSKNIQYF.

This clonotype showed up many times. J is TRBJ1-2 and V is TRBV5-1, with a weak D call TRBD1 (5 bases). There are 14 residues in the CDR3. Deletions cut 4 bases from V and 0 bases from J, with 10 bases between. Germline V gives CDR1 SGHRS, CDR2 YFSETQ. In DNA form, the CDR3 reads TGCGCCAGCAGCCCGACAGAGACTAACTATGGCTACACCTTC. As protein: CASSPTETNYGYTF.

The V and J genes are TRBV6-2 or TRBV6-3 and TRBJ2-5; TRBD1 is a possible D gene (6 bases). Germline loops: CDR1 MNHEY, CDR2 SVGEGT. The CDR3 covers 18 residues. Trimming cost V 4 bases and J 0 bases, with 21 bases left between them. The CDR3 protein is CASSSTGSALTYQETQYF. For the CDR3, the DNA is TGTGCCAGCAGTTCAACAGGGTCCGCGCTTACGTACCAAGAGACCCAGTACTTC.

This clonotype was picked up a small number of times. V is TRBV10-3 and J is TRBJ1-1, with D unresolved. Germline-derived CDR1 and CDR2 are ENHRY and SYGVKD. V lost 2 bases and J lost 4, with 11 bases in between. The CDR3 extends over 14 amino acids. DNA for the CDR3: TGTGCCATCAGTGAGCAGGCACCGACCACTGAAGCTTTCTTT. It encodes CAISEQAPTTEAFF.

This clonotype was seen at least ten times. V gene TRBV19 combines with J gene TRBJ1-5, with unresolved D. This CDR3 comprises 17 residues. V dropped 3 bases and J dropped 1 base, with 16 bases sitting between them. From germline, CDR1 is LNHDA and CDR2 SQIVND (reference sequence). The CDR3 reads CASSIWGQLMSNQPQHF. In DNA form, the CDR3 reads TGTGCCAGTAGTATCTGGGGTCAGTTGATGAGCAATCAGCCCCAGCATTTT.

The table lists this clonotype with many counts. V usage is TRBV5-1 and J usage is TRBJ2-1; D is ambiguous. The CDR3 is 13 amino acids. From germline, CDR1 is SGHRS and CDR2 YFSETQ. Trimming removed 5 bases at V and 5 bases at J, with 11 bases between. This CDR3 reads CASSINIDNEQFF. The CDR3 DNA is TGCGCCAGCAGTATAAACATCGACAATGAGCAGTTCTTC.

The sample holds many counts of this clonotype. V usage is TRBV20-1 and J usage is TRBJ1-5; no definite D call. The CDR3 contains 12 residues. Trimming stripped 3 bases from V and 2 bases from J, with 5 bases between. The germline CDR1 and CDR2 sequences are DFQATT and SNEGSKA (reference sequence). In DNA form, the CDR3 reads TGCAGTGCTAGGGATGGCAATCAGCCCCAGCATTTT. Encoded protein: CSARDGNQPQHF.

At least ten counts were recorded for this clonotype. The chain has TRBV9 and TRBJ2-7; 9 nucleotides align to TRBD1. The J segment lost 3 bases and the V segment lost 3 bases, leaving 4 bases of the junction unmatched. Germline values: CDR1 SGDLS, CDR2 YYNGEE. This CDR3 region has 14 residues. The CDR3 loop reads CASSAPGQGYEQYF. The CDR3 DNA is TGTGCCAGCAGCGCTCCGGGACAGGGCTACGAGCAGTACTTC.

This clonotype was found once. This chain uses TRBV2 with TRBJ2-5; D remains unclear. Germline V gene data show CDR1 as SNHLY and CDR2 as FYNNEI. The germline V and J ends were trimmed by 4 bases and 5 bases, with 11 bases remaining between them. This CDR3 has 13 amino acids. In nucleotides, the CDR3 is TGTGCCAGCAGTGTGATGGGCTCGGAGACCCAGTACTTC. Protein: CASSVMGSETQYF.

This clonotype has a count of ten or more. V and J are TRBV6-1 and TRBJ2-7, with TRBD2 matching over 10 bases. This CDR3 is built from 14 residues. The V gene's germline CDR1 is MNHNS and CDR2 SASEGT. The ends lost 5 bases at V and 2 bases at J; junction bases unmatched: 3. CDR3 DNA: TGTGCCAGCAGTCATAGCGGGGGGACCTACGAGCAGTACTTC. Encoded protein: CASSHSGGTYEQYF.

This clonotype has only a few counts. This sequence joins TRBV7-9 and TRBJ2-5, with D perhaps given as TRBD1 or TRBD2 (6 bases each). From germline, CDR1 is SEHNR and CDR2 FQNEAQ (reference sequence). V lost 1 base to trimming and J lost 11 bases, with 14 bases between them. The CDR3 length is 13 residues. The CDR3 DNA follows: TGTGCCAGCAGCTTAGTGGGGGGCAATGAGCAGTACTTC. Amino acids: CASSLVGGNEQYF.

The table lists this clonotype with many counts. The chain joins TRBV7-6 to TRBJ1-1; D is ambiguous. V was cut by 0 bases and J by 3 bases, with 11 bases left in between. From germline, CDR1 is SGHVS and CDR2 FNYEAQ. The CDR3 is 15 residues long. The CDR3 DNA sequence: TGTGCCAGCAGCTTAGCGGCAGTAGGGTACACTGAAGCTTTCTTT. It translates to CASSLAAVGYTEAFF.

This clonotype was seen many times. The V and J genes are TRBV12-3 or TRBV12-4 and TRBJ2-2, with 8 nucleotides matching TRBD2. The CDR3 length is 16 residues. The ends lost 5 bases at V and 5 bases at J; junction bases unmatched: 10. DNA for the CDR3: TGTGCCAGCAGTACCGCAGCGGGGGCGGGGACCGGGGAGCTGTTTTTT. Protein product: CASSTAAGAGTGELFF.

There are many counts of this clonotype. The chain recombines TRBV7-9 with TRBJ1-1, with a tentative D call TRBD1 (6 bases). Germline loops: CDR1 SEHNR, CDR2 FQNEAQ (reference sequence). CDR3 size: 15 residues. Trimming removed 4 bases at V and 3 bases at J, with 15 bases between. CDR3 DNA: TGTGCCAGCAGCTGGACCCAGGGGACGGACACTGAAGCTTTCTTT. Protein product: CASSWTQGTDTEAFF.